Given below is one TCR beta chain in context. Its target is unknown. These data are taken from a study of regulatory T cells in long-lasting Graves disease. General study findings and limits: Clonotypes that were public and shared totalled around 2,700 in persistent patients versus over 800 in new patients.

There are 15 residues in the CDR3. After removal of 3 bases from V and 0 bases from J, the junction contained 4 bases not matched to a gene. CDR1 and CDR2 (germline): SGHRS, YFSETQ. Building the TCR beta libraries relied on iRepertoire HTBI primers, and CDR3 regions underwent Arm-PCR. Each CDR3 protein is one row after TCRdb ran MiXCR on the multiplex PCR reads. In the table there are 400,000 to 500,000 distinct CDR3 sequences, 13% to 15% of which are singletons. The time point is: newly diagnosed GD, antithyroid drugs for less than 3 months. RNA isolated from PBMCs was used to make the TCR library. The same data also went into a second study, on T cells in Graves' hyperthyroidism and ophthalmopathy. In that study: Ophthalmopathy prediction by the model preceded onset by a median about 6.5 months.

This sequence was found in a woman aged 45-60 years with Graves disease. Sample: peripheral blood mononuclear cells (PBMCs), taken at new diagnosis, from a patient treated with antithyroid drugs. This chain joins TRBV5-1 and TRBJ2-7; 9 bases line up with TRBD1. In nucleotides, the CDR3 is TGCGCCAGCAGCTCGGGGACAGGGAGCTCCTACGAGCAGTACTTC. This translates into CASSSGTGSSYEQYF.